The T cell receptor beta chain under discussion was sequenced for a study of T cells in Graves' hyperthyroidism and ophthalmopathy. Researchers barred patients who had uncontrolled infection, other autoimmune disease, pregnancy or lactation. The diagnostic basis comprised clinical symptoms, serum thyroxine and TRAb, thyroid ultrasound and orbital computed tomography. The blood sample predates any ophthalmopathy symptoms, coming from first hyperthyroidism diagnosis. Template material for amplifying TCR beta CDR3 regions consisted of RNA transcripts. The HTBI primer set was used in a first-round RT-PCR of the TCR CDR3. TCRdb ran MiXCR on the multiplex PCR reads and lists one entry per CDR3 protein. The sample yields around 340,000 distinct CDR3 sequences, about 18% seen once. Germline values: CDR1 GTSNPN, CDR2 SVGIG (reference sequence). Trimming took off 0 bases at V and 5 bases at J, with 11 bases between the two ends. The CDR3 is 13 residues long.

This TCR came from a woman aged 25 to 39 with Graves' hyperthyroidism that later progressed to Graves' ophthalmopathy. Sequencing was done on a sample of blood. V gene TRBV30 combines with J gene TRBJ2-7; D may be TRBD1 (6 bases). The CDR3 sequence is CAWSVPRGNEQYF. CDR3 nucleotides: TGTGCCTGGAGTGTACCCAGGGGCAACGAGCAGTACTTC.